The source of this TCR beta chain is a study of T cell repertoires in cytomegalovirus infection (dated by TCRdb to the late 2010s). In terms of the full investigation: Alongside well-studied HLA-B-restricted epitopes, the peptide stimulations were aimed at recently identified HLA-C-restricted CMV epitopes, whose presentation resists viral immunomodulation. The HLA type of each donor mattered for the analysis, because public TCR beta signatures pointed to carriage of CMV infection along with the matching HLA type.

Only a few counts were recorded for this clonotype. Its antigen remains unidentified. No much larger clone is present one base from it, and per-base qualities are unavailable. The paper as a whole reports these results and caveats: Carriers of CMV infection plus the relevant HLA type were discriminated by the cumulative frequency of public TCR beta family members in the study cohort and in an independent roughly 400-donor cohort. The ex vivo response was dominated by HLA-C-restricted CMV-specific TCR beta clonotypes, which also provided the single most frequent clonotype in two of eight donors.

The instrument was an Illumina HiSeq 1500. TCRdb's own reprocessing of the public reads used fastp at Q25 and MiXCR and kept productive beta chains. CDR3 protein duplicates are merged, each entry listing the most common genes and DNA. The sample table holds some 99,000 distinct CDR3 sequences, of which less than 30% were seen once. Of the sample, about 81% falls within the top ten clones. The sample's treatment or condition label, in plain terms: in vitro stimulation with specific CMV peptide epitopes to enrich CMV-specific T cells. From cysteine to phenylalanine, the CDR3 is 14 amino acids long. Only the CDR3 portion is preserved as DNA: 42 bases, with reading frame beginning at the first base. From the germline V gene, CDR1 is MDHEN and CDR2 is SYDVKM. V is cut by 2 bases and J by 2 bases, and the space between the germline ends is 8 bases.

This TCR came from a human donor in good health (CMV status not recorded). Some clones in this sample may be carry-over from other donors' samples. Material: CD8+ T cells from cultured PBMCs, obtained from culture after CMV antigen stimulation. This chain joins TRBV28 to TRBJ2-3, with TRBD1 tentatively as D gene (5 bases match). The CDR3 reads CASSLDSNTDTQYF. The base sequence is TGTGCCAGCAGTTTAGACAGCAACACAGATACGCAGTATTTT.